Sequencing of this T cell receptor (beta chain) was carried out in a study of blood T cell repertoires in COVID-19. Overall study context: Acute and convalescent COVID-19 samples came from the United States, Italy and Spain.

Source study methods: Reference gene primer amplification in the assay estimated nucleated cell counts. Assay: immunoSEQ multiplex PCR; the TCRdb copy retains only in-frame clones and omits some. V and J calls and clone size are given by that table; D and trimming were obtained from the DNA. Of around 310,000 clones in the sample, just under 90% were seen once. After removal of 4 bases from V and 0 bases from J, the junction contained 13 bases not matched to a gene. CDR1 and CDR2 from the germline V gene are MNHEY and SMNVEV (reference sequence). This CDR3 is built from 20 residues. The chain is built from TRBV27 and TRBJ1-4; 11 bases line up with TRBD1. This TCR came from a woman in her 30s who had recovered from COVID-19. Sample: PBMCs or T cells enriched from blood (not recorded which). The CDR3 region is CASSSMDRGRVGATNEKLFF. The CDR3 DNA reads TGTGCCAGCAGTTCTATGGACAGGGGGCGGGTAGGAGCAACTAATGAAAAACTGTTTTTT.